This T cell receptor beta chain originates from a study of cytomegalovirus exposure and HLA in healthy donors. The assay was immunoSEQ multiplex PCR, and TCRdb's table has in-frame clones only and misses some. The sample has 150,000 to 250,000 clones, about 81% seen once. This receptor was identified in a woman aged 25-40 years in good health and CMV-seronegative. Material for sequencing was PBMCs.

The chain's CDR3 is CASSVAGGPQHF. Written as DNA, the CDR3 is TGCGCCAGCAGTGTCGCCGGCGGCCCCCAGCATTTT. V is TRBV10-1 and J is TRBJ1-5, with unresolved D. Germline values: CDR1 WNHNN, CDR2 SYGVQD (reference sequence). The V gene lost 4 bases and the J gene lost 10 bases, with 11 bases spanning the gap. The CDR3 totals 12 residues.